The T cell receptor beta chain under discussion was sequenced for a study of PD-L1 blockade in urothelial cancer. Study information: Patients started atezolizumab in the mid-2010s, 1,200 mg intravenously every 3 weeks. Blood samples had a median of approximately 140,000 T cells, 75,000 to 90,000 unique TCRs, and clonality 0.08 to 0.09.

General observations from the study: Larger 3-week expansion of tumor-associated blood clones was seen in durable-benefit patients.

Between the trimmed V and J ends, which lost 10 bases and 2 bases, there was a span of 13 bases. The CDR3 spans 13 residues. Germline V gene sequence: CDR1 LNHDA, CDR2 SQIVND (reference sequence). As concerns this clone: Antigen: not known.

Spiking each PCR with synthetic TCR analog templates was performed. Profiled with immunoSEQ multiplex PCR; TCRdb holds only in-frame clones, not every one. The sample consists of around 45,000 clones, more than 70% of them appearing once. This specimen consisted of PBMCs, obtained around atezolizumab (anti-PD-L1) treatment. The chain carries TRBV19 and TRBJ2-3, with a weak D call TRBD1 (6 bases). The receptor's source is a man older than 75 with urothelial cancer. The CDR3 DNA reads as TGTGCCACCCTGACAGGATCCACAGATACGCAGTATTTT. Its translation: CATLTGSTDTQYF.